The rows below give T cell receptor beta chains drawn from one sample of a study of cytomegalovirus exposure and HLA in healthy donors. Clones were read by immunoSEQ multiplex PCR, and TCRdb kept only the in-frame ones, dropping some. The data hold approximately 90,000 clones, with about 96% observed a single time. Specimen: PBMCs. The receptors here all came from a man aged 18-30 years in good health and CMV-seronegative. The CDR3 runs from the conserved cysteine through the conserved F or W. D genes are given only for firm matches. Only some rows state a clone size, as once, few, many or a class for expanded clones.

j_call	v_call	cdr3_length	d_call	clone_size	cdr3_nt	cdr3_aa
TRBJ2-1	TRBV9	14	.	once	TGTGCCAGCAGCGTAGGGACGGGGAACAATGAGCAGTTCTTC	CASSVGTGNNEQFF
TRBJ2-7	TRBV7-9	15	TRBD1	.	TGTGCCAGCAGTCAGCCCGGGACAGGGTTAAACGAGCAGTACTTC	CASSQPGTGLNEQYF
TRBJ2-6	TRBV6-6	16	TRBD1	.	TGTGCCAGCAGTTACTCGCAGGGGGCTGGGGCCAACGTCCTGACTTTC	CASSYSQGAGANVLTF
TRBJ1-2	TRBV7-9	15	TRBD1	.	TGTGCCAGCAGCCCCCCAAAGGGGGCAGGATATGGCTACACCTTC	CASSPPKGAGYGYTF
TRBJ2-2	TRBV6-1	14	TRBD1	.	TGTGCCAGCAGCGACAGGGGCGACACCGGGGAGCTGTTTTTT	CASSDRGDTGELFF
TRBJ2-5	TRBV9	15	TRBD1	once	TGTGCCAGCAGCCCCAGGACAGGCGCCGCGGGGACCCAGTACTTC	CASSPRTGAAGTQYF
TRBJ2-1	TRBV7-3	15	TRBD2	.	TGTGCCAGCAGCCCGTGGACTAGCGGCTACAATGAGCAGTTCTTC	CASSPWTSGYNEQFF
TRBJ2-5	TRBV7-9	15	TRBD2	.	TGTGCCAGCAGCACCCCTAGCGGGAGGTCGGAGACCCAGTACTTC	CASSTPSGRSETQYF
TRBJ2-1	TRBV6-5	15	.	.	TGTGCCAGCAGTCGCCGGGAGATCGCGTACAATGAGCAGTTCTTC	CASSRREIAYNEQFF
TRBJ2-1	TRBV4-3	18	TRBD2	.	TGCGCCAGCTCAACCACAGCGGGAGGCGTGAGCTCCTACAATGAGCAGTTCTTC	CASSTTAGGVSSYNEQFF
TRBJ1-1	TRBV9	15	.	.	TGTGCCAGCAGCGTACGAGGGACAACGAACACTGAAGCTTTCTTT	CASSVRGTTNTEAFF
TRBJ2-1	TRBV10-3	13	TRBD2	.	TGTGCCACTAGCGGGAGTTACGCAGATGAGCAGTTCTTC	CATSGSYADEQFF
TRBJ2-3	TRBV7-2	17	TRBD2	.	TGTGCCAGCAGCTTAGCGCTCAGACTAGCGGGAGGTGATACGCAGTATTTT	CASSLALRLAGGDTQYF
TRBJ2-5	TRBV7-2	17	TRBD2	.	TGTGCCAGCAGCCCCTTTCTAGCGGGAGGTTCGTTGGAGACCCAGTACTTC	CASSPFLAGGSLETQYF
TRBJ1-3	TRBV7-2	15	.	.	TGTGCCAGCAGCCCAACAGGCCGCTCTGGAAACACCATATATTTT	CASSPTGRSGNTIYF
TRBJ2-1	TRBV7-6	13	.	.	TGTGCCAGCAGCACAAGCGAGGCGGGTGAGCAGTTCTTC	CASSTSEAGEQFF
TRBJ2-7	TRBV30	14	TRBD1	.	TGTGCCTGGAGTTCCGGGACAGGAGACTACGAGCAGTACTTC	CAWSSGTGDYEQYF
TRBJ2-1	TRBV2	16	TRBD2	.	TGTGCCAGCAGTGAAAGGACTAGCGGAACCTACAATGAGCAGTTCTTC	CASSERTSGTYNEQFF
TRBJ2-7	TRBV5-1	15	TRBD1	.	TGCGCCAGCAGCCCAATACAGACAGGGAACTACGAGCAGTACTTC	CASSPIQTGNYEQYF
TRBJ2-1	TRBV12-5	15	TRBD2	.	TGTGCTAGTGGTTTGACGGGGGGGGAGTTCGATGAGCAGTTCTTC	CASGLTGGEFDEQFF
TRBJ1-1	TRBV18	13	.	.	TGTGCCAGCAAGACAGAGATGAACACTGAAGCTTTCTTT	CASKTEMNTEAFF
TRBJ2-7	TRBV28	14	.	.	TGTGCCAGCAGTCTAGCCGGACAGATCTACGAGCAGTACTTC	CASSLAGQIYEQYF
TRBJ2-3	TRBV5-1	14	.	.	TGCGCCAGCAGCTTGGGACTAACCACAGATACGCAGTATTTT	CASSLGLTTDTQYF
TRBJ1-1	TRBV15	14	.	once	TGTGCCACCAGCAGAGCACAGAAGAACACTGAAGCTTTCTTT	CATSRAQKNTEAFF
TRBJ2-2	TRBV5-1	18	TRBD2	.	TGCGCCAGCAGCTTGTCCGTTAGCGGGAGGGGAAACACCGGGGAGCTGTTTTTT	CASSLSVSGRGNTGELFF
TRBJ2-1	TRBV5-4	17	.	.	TGTGCCAGCAGCCCTGGATATGGCTCGAGGGGGTACAATGAGCAGTTCTTC	CASSPGYGSRGYNEQFF
TRBJ2-5	TRBV7-9	14	TRBD2	once	TGTGCCAGCAGCTTAGGCACAGCGGGGGCGGCCCAGTACTTC	CASSLGTAGAAQYF
TRBJ2-1	TRBV6-4	15	.	few	TGTGCCAGCAGTGAGGTGGGAGCGGGCCACAATGAGCAGTTCTTC	CASSEVGAGHNEQFF
TRBJ1-5	TRBV7-8	15	TRBD1	.	TGTGCCAGCAGCTTAGGACAGGGGATCCATCAGCCCCAGCATTTT	CASSLGQGIHQPQHF
TRBJ1-1	TRBV2	13	TRBD1	.	TGTGCCAGCACAAGAACAGGGGGCACTGAAGCTTTCTTT	CASTRTGGTEAFF
TRBJ2-1	TRBV21-1	23	.	.	TGTGCCAGCAGCAAAAGGGTACCCCCTAACGTCTTGATAGCGGGATGCTCCTACAATGAGCAGTTCTTC	CASSKRVPPNVLIAGCSYNEQFF
TRBJ2-1	TRBV7-9	15	TRBD2	.	TGTGCCAGCAGTTCAGGGACGGGGGGCTACAATGAGCAGTTCTTC	CASSSGTGGYNEQFF
TRBJ2-5	TRBV9	12	.	.	TGTGCCAGCGGGAGCGGCCAAGAGACCCAGTACTTC	CASGSGQETQYF
TRBJ2-7	TRBV5-1	14	.	.	TGCGCCAGCAGCTTGTCGGTCTCCGTCGTGGAGCAGTACTTC	CASSLSVSVVEQYF
TRBJ1-5	TRBV19	17	TRBD1	.	TGTGCCAGTATCGACAGGACAGGGAGATATAGCAATCAGCCCCAGCATTTT	CASIDRTGRYSNQPQHF
TRBJ1-1	TRBV2	14	.	.	TGTGCCAGCAGTGAAGTAAGGGGGAGGGCTGAAGCTTTCTTT	CASSEVRGRAEAFF
TRBJ2-1	TRBV13	16	.	.	TGTGCCAGCGGGGCGGTTTCCTACCCGGGTTACAATGAGCAGTTCTTC	CASGAVSYPGYNEQFF
TRBJ1-2	TRBV2	13	.	.	TGTGCCAGCAGGATTGGACAGAACTATGGCTACACCTTC	CASRIGQNYGYTF
TRBJ2-3	TRBV27	15	.	.	TGTGCCAGCAGTTTAGAGTATCGCGGGACAGATACGCAGTATTTT	CASSLEYRGTDTQYF
TRBJ2-1	TRBV7-3	15	TRBD2	once	TGTGCCAGCAGCTTAATCGGGAGGGCCCCCAATGAGCAGTTCTTC	CASSLIGRAPNEQFF
TRBJ1-1	TRBV4-1	15	TRBD1	few	TGCGCCAGCAGCCATAGGACAGGGCGATCTCCTGAAGCTTTCTTT	CASSHRTGRSPEAFF
TRBJ1-5	TRBV7-6	14	.	.	TGTGCCAGCAGCGACCATCCAGGGAATCAGCCCCAGCATTTT	CASSDHPGNQPQHF
TRBJ2-5	TRBV7-9	12	.	.	TGTGCCAGCAGCTTTTCCCGGACAGAAGTGTACTTC	CASSFSRTEVYF
TRBJ2-2	TRBV29-1	15	.	.	TGCAGCGTGGGGGTTGGGGGGACGAACACCGGGGAGCTGTTTTTT	CSVGVGGTNTGELFF
TRBJ2-2	TRBV7-2	14	.	few	TGTGCCAGCAGCTTTAGCGGATCAACCGGGGAGCTGTTTTTT	CASSFSGSTGELFF
TRBJ2-2	TRBV28	16	.	once	TGTGCCAGCAGCCAGGCCGAACGGTGGGACACCGGGGAGCTGTTTTTT	CASSQAERWDTGELFF
TRBJ2-5	TRBV4-1	15	TRBD2	.	TGCGCCAGCAGCCAAGAGGGACTAGCGGAAGAGACCCAGTACTTC	CASSQEGLAEETQYF
TRBJ2-2	TRBV2	14	.	.	TGTGCCAGCAGTGACGCGGGGAACACCGGGGAGCTGTTTTTT	CASSDAGNTGELFF
TRBJ2-5	TRBV9	16	TRBD2	.	TGTGCCAGCAGCCGATCTAGCGGGAAGAATGGAGAGACCCAGTACTTC	CASSRSSGKNGETQYF
TRBJ1-5	TRBV29-1	15	.	.	TGCAGCGTTGATTGGCAAAACAGGGAAAATCAGCCCCAGCATTTT	CSVDWQNRENQPQHF
TRBJ1-2	TRBV4-1	15	.	.	TGCGCCAGCAGCCAAGATTTAGGGGAAATCTATGGCTACACCTTC	CASSQDLGEIYGYTF
TRBJ1-2	TRBV27	12	.	.	TGTGCCAGCAGTTTTCCGGGGGGAGGCTACACCTTC	CASSFPGGGYTF
TRBJ1-5	TRBV6-1	15	.	.	TGTGCCAGCACCCTTGGGCAGGCCTGGAATCAGCCCCAGCATTTT	CASTLGQAWNQPQHF
TRBJ2-5	TRBV29-1	14	.	.	TGCAGCGTTGTGATTAGCGGTACCCAAGAGACCCAGTACTTC	CSVVISGTQETQYF
TRBJ1-1	TRBV6-5	12	.	.	TGTGCCAGCAGTCGGGGGAACACTGAAGCTTTCTTT	CASSRGNTEAFF